This TCR beta chain stems from a study of graft-versus-host responses after intestinal transplantation. TCRdb's table, derived via immunoSEQ multiplex PCR, lists solely in-frame clones and lacks some. Here the sample spans 100,000 or so clones, over 75% being singletons. The sample holds one count of this clone. Its cognate antigen is unknown. Trimming took 1 base from V and 3 from J, leaving 13 bases between them. Germline CDR1 and CDR2: SGHRS and YFSETQ. This CDR3 comprises 16 residues. Sequences were derived from unstimulated CD4+ T cells sorted from spleen or lymph node cells, sampled before transplant. This TCR was sampled from a human donor who was the organ donor for an intestinal transplant. The J gene is TRBJ2-2, the V gene TRBV5-1; D not certain. The CDR3 bases are TGCGCCAGCAGCTTGAGATACCGAAAGGACACCGGGGAGCTGTTTTTT. As protein: CASSLRYRKDTGELFF. Full variable domain (rest looked up from reference TRBV5-1 and TRBJ2-2): KAGVTQTPRYLIKTRGQQVTLSCSPISGHRSVSWYQQTPGQGLQFLFEYFSETQRNKGNFPGRFSGRQFSNSRSEMNVSTLELGDSALYLCASSLRYRKDTGELFFGEGSRLTVL.